The TCR beta chain described here comes from a study of blood T cell repertoires in COVID-19. TCRdb's copy holds only in-frame clones and misses some; the assay was immunoSEQ multiplex PCR. The sample yields about 410,000 clones, about nine tenths seen once. Between the trimmed V and J ends, which lost 3 bases and 2 bases, there was a span of 8 bases. The germline V gene encodes CDR1 LGHNT and CDR2 FRNRAP. The CDR3 length is 13 residues. This clonotype was sampled from a woman in her twenties or thirties who had recovered from COVID-19. V is TRBV12-5 and J is TRBJ2-7; tentative D call: TRBD1 (6 bases). Source material: PBMCs or T cells enriched from blood (not recorded which). CDR3 residues: CASGLKGAYEQYF. In DNA form, the CDR3 reads TGTGCTAGTGGTTTAAAGGGGGCCTACGAGCAGTACTTC.